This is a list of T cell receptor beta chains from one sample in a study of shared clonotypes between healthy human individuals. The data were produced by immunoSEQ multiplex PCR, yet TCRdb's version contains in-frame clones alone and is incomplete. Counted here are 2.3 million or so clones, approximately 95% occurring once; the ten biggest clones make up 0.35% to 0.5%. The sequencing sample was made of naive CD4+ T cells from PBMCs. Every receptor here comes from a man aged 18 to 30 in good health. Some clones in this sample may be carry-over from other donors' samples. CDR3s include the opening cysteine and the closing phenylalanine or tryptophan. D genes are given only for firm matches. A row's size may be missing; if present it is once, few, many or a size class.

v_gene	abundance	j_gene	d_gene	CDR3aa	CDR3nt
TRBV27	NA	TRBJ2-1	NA	CASSLSRVGEQFF	TGTGCCAGCAGTTTATCGAGAGTGGGTGAGCAGTTCTTC
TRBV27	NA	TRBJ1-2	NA	CASSPGASQIHYGYTF	TGTGCCAGCAGCCCTGGCGCTTCCCAGATTCACTATGGCTACACCTTC
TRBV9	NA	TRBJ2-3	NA	CASSVDPGWADTQYF	TGTGCCAGCAGCGTAGATCCAGGGTGGGCAGATACGCAGTATTTT
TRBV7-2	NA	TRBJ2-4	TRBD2	CASSLRLAALGAKNIQYF	TGTGCCAGCAGCTTACGACTAGCGGCCTTAGGGGCGAAAAACATTCAGTACTTC
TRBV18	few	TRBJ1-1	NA	CASSPFSDPNTEAFF	TGTGCCAGCTCACCCTTCTCTGACCCGAACACTGAAGCTTTCTTT
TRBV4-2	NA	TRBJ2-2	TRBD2	CASSQDLAGAKTGELFF	TGTGCCAGCAGCCAAGATCTAGCGGGAGCGAAAACCGGGGAGCTGTTTTTT
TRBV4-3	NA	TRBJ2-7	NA	CASSHRVSPGTYYYEQYF	TGCGCCAGCAGCCACCGTGTATCCCCCGGGACGTATTACTACGAGCAGTACTTC
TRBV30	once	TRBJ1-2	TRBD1	CAYRRDRSYGYTF	TGTGCCTACCGCCGGGACAGGAGCTATGGCTACACCTTC
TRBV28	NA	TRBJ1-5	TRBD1	CASSSGTVLFQPQHF	TGTGCCAGCAGTTCCGGGACAGTGCTCTTCCAGCCCCAGCATTTT
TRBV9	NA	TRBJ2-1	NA	CASTAGSFNEQFF	TGTGCCAGCACCGCAGGGTCATTCAATGAGCAGTTCTTC
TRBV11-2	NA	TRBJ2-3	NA	CASSLSVGRSKIDTQYF	TGTGCCAGCAGCTTATCAGTCGGGAGAAGTAAAATCGATACGCAGTATTTT
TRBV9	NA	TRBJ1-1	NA	CASSVDQGNTEAFF	TGTGCCAGCAGCGTAGACCAGGGCAACACTGAAGCTTTCTTT
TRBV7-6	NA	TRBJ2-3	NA	CASSSRAVDTQYF	TGTGCCAGCAGCTCTAGAGCGGTAGATACGCAGTATTTT
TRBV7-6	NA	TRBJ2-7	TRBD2	CASSLTSGRFGSYEQYF	TGTGCCAGCAGCTTAACTAGCGGGAGATTCGGTTCCTACGAGCAGTACTTC
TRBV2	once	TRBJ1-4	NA	CASSEALMGGNEKLFF	TGTGCCAGCAGTGAAGCGCTTATGGGGGGGAATGAAAAACTGTTTTTT
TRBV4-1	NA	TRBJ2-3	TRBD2	CASSHLGLAQVTDTQYF	TGCGCCAGCAGCCATCTCGGACTAGCGCAAGTCACAGATACGCAGTATTTT
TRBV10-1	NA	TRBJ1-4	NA	CASSERGFNEKLFF	TGCGCCAGCAGTGAGAGGGGGTTTAATGAAAAACTGTTTTTT
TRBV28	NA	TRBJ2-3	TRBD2	CAAAGTDTQYF	TGTGCAGCAGCGGGGACAGATACGCAGTATTTT
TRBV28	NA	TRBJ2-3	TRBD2	CATVTSGTDTQYF	TGTGCCACCGTGACTAGCGGAACAGATACGCAGTATTTT
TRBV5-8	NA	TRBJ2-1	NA	CASSLGTRHLNEQFF	TGTGCCAGCAGCTTGGGGACTCGCCATCTGAATGAGCAGTTCTTC
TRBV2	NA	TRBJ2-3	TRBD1	CASEVGTGPDTQYF	TGTGCCAGCGAGGTCGGGACAGGGCCAGATACGCAGTATTTT
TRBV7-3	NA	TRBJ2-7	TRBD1	CASSLTTGVVYEQYF	TGTGCCAGCAGCTTAACGACAGGGGTGGTTTACGAGCAGTACTTC
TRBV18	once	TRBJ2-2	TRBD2	CASSPGLSGTNTGELFF	TGTGCCAGCTCACCAGGCCTAAGCGGGACGAACACCGGGGAGCTGTTTTTT
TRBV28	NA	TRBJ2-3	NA	CASSLKEPGRTDTQYF	TGTGCCAGCAGCCTTAAGGAACCAGGCCGAACAGATACGCAGTATTTT
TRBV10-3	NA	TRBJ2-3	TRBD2	CAISDHGLAGISGTQYF	TGTGCCATCAGTGATCATGGACTAGCGGGAATTTCGGGTACGCAGTATTTT
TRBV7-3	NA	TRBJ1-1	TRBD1	CASSLEGARNTEAFF	TGTGCCAGCAGCTTAGAGGGGGCGCGAAACACTGAAGCTTTCTTT
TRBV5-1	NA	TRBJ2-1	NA	CASRDSGSVDEQFF	TGCGCCAGCAGGGACAGCGGCAGTGTGGATGAGCAGTTCTTC
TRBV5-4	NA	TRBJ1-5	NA	CASSFSPAQPQHF	TGTGCCAGCAGCTTCTCCCCGGCTCAGCCCCAGCATTTT
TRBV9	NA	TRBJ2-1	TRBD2	CASSPRTSSEYNEQFF	TGTGCCAGCAGCCCCCGGACTAGCAGTGAATACAATGAGCAGTTCTTC
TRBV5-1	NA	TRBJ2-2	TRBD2	CASSLALAAPGELFF	TGCGCCAGCAGCTTGGCTCTAGCGGCGCCCGGGGAGCTGTTTTTT
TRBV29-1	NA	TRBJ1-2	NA	CSVDLANYGYTF	TGCAGCGTTGATTTAGCTAACTATGGCTACACCTTC
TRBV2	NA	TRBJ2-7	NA	CASKRQGPNEQYF	TGTGCCAGCAAGCGTCAGGGCCCGAACGAGCAGTACTTC
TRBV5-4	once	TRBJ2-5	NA	CASSLWDQETQYF	TGTGCCAGCAGCTTGTGGGACCAAGAGACCCAGTACTTC
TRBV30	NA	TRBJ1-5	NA	CAWSVLSGQPQHF	TGTGCCTGGAGTGTACTCTCGGGTCAGCCCCAGCATTTT
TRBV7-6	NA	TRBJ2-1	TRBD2	CASSMTLAGVRNEQFF	TGTGCCAGCAGTATGACACTAGCGGGGGTCCGCAATGAGCAGTTCTTC
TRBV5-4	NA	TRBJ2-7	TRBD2	CASRLAGGSYEQYF	TGTGCCAGCAGGTTAGCGGGAGGTTCCTACGAGCAGTACTTC
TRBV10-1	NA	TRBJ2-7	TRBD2	CASSETRGWTSGERAEQYF	TGCGCCAGCAGTGAGACCAGAGGGTGGACTAGCGGAGAAAGGGCCGAGCAGTACTTC
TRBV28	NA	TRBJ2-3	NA	CASRWTVASTDTQYF	TGTGCCAGCAGGTGGACAGTTGCTAGCACAGATACGCAGTATTTT
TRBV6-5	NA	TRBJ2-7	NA	CASSYGGQTYEQYF	TGTGCCAGCAGTTACGGTGGCCAGACCTACGAGCAGTACTTC
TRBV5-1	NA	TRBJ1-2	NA	CASSSGRVPTGYGYTF	TGCGCCAGCAGCTCGGGACGGGTCCCTACGGGCTATGGCTACACCTTC
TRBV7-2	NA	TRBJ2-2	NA	CASSLGTGELFF	TGTGCCAGCAGCTTAGGCACCGGGGAGCTGTTTTTT
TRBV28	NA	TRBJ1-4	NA	CASSVSNEKLFF	TGTGCCAGCAGCGTCAGTAATGAAAAACTGTTTTTT
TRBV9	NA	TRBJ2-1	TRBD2	CASSVSSGSEQFF	TGTGCCAGCAGCGTATCTAGCGGCAGTGAGCAGTTCTTC
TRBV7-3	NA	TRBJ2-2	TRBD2	CASSLGTTNTGELFF	TGTGCCAGCAGCTTGGGGACTACGAACACCGGGGAGCTGTTTTTT
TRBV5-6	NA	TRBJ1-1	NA	CASSLVAFGSSEAFF	TGTGCCAGCAGCTTGGTTGCGTTCGGCAGCTCTGAAGCTTTCTTT
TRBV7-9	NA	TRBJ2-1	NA	CASSLAGSLNEQFF	TGTGCCAGCAGCTTAGCCGGGAGCCTGAATGAGCAGTTCTTC